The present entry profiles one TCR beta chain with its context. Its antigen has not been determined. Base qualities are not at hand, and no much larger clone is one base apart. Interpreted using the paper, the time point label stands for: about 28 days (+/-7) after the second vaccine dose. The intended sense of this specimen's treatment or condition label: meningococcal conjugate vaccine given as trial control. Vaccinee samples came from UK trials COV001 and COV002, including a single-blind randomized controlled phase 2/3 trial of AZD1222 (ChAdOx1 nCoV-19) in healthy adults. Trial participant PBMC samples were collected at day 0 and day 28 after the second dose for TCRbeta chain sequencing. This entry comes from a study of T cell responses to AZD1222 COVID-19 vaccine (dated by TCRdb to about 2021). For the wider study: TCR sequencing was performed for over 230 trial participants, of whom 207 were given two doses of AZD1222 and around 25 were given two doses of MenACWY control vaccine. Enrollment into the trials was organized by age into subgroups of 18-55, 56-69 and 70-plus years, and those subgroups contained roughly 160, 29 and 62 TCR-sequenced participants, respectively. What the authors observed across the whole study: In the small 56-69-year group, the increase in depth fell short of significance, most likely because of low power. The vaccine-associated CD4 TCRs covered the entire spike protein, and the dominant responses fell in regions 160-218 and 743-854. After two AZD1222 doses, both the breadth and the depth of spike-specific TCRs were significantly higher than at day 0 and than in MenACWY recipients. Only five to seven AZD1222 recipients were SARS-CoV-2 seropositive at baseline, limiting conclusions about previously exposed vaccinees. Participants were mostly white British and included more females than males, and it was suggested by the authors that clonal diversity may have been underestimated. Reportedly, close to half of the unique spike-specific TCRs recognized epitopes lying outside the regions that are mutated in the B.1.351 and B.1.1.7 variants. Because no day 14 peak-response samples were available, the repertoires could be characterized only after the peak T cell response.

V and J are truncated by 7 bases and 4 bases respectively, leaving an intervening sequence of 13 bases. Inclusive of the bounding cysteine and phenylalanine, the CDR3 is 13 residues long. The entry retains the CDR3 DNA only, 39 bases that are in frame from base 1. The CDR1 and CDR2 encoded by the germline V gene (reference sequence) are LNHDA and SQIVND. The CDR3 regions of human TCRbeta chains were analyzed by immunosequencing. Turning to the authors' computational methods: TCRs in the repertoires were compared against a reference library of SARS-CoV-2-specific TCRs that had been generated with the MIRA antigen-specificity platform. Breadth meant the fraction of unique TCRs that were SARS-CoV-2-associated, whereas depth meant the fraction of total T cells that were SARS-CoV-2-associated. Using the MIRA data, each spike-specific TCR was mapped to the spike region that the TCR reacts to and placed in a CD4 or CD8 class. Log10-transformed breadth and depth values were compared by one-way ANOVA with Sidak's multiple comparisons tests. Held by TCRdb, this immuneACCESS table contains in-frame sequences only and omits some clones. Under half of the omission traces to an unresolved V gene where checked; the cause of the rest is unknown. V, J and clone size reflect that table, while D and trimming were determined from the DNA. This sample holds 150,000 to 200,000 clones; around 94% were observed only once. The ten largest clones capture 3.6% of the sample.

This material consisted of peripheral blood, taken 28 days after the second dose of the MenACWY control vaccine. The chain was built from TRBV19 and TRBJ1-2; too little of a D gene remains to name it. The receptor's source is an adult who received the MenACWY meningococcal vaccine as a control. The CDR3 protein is CASTPGHPYGYTF. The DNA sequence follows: TGTGCCAGTACCCCCGGGCACCCCTATGGCTACACCTTC.